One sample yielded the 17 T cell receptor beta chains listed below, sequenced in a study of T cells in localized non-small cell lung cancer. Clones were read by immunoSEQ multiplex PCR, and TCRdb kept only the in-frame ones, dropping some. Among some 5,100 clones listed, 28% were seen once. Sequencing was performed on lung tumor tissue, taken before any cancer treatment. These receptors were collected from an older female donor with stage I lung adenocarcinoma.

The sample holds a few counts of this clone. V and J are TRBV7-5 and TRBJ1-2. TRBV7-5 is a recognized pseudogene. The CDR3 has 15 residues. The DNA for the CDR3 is TGTGCCAGCAGCTTAGCGGGGGAGGGGCACTATGGCTACACCTTC. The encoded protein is CASSLAGEGHYGYTF.

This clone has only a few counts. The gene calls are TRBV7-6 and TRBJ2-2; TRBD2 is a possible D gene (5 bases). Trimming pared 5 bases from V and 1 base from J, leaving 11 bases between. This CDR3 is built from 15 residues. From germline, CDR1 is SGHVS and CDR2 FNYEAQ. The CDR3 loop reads CASSERTRNTGELFF. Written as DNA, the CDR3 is TGTGCCAGCAGCGAGCGGACGAGGAACACCGGGGAGCTGTTTTTT.

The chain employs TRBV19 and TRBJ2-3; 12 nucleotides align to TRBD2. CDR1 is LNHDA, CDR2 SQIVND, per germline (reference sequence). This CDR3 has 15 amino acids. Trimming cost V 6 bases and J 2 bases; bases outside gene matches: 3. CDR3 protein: CASSGLAGTTDTQYF. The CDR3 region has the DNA TGTGCCAGTAGCGGACTAGCGGGGACCACAGATACGCAGTATTTT.

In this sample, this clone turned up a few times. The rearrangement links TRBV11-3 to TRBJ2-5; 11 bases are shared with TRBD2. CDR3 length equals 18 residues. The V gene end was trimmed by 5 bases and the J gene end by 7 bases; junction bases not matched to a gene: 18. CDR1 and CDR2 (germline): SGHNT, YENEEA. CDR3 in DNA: TGTGCCAGCAGCCCCCGGACAGGGCTACTAGCGGGAGAAGGGACCCAGTACTTC. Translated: CASSPRTGLLAGEGTQYF.

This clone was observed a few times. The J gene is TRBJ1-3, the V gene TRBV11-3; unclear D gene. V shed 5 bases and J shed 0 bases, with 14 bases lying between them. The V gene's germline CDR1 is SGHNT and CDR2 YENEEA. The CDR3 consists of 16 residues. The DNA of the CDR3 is TGTGCCAGCAGCCAAGGAAGTGGCGTCTCTGGAAACACCATATATTTT. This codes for CASSQGSGVSGNTIYF.

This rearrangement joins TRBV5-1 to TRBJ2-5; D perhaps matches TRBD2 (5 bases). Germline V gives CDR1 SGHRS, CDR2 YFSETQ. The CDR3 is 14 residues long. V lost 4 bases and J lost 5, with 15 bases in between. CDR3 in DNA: TGCGCCAGCAGCCTGGGGTACCCGGGGGAGACCCAGTACTTC. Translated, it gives CASSLGYPGETQYF.

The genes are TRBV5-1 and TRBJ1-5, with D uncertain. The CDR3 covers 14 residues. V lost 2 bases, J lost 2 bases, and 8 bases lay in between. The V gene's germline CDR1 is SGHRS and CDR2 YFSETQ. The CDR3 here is CASSLGRGNQPQHF. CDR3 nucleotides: TGCGCCAGCAGCTTAGGTAGGGGCAATCAGCCCCAGCATTTT.

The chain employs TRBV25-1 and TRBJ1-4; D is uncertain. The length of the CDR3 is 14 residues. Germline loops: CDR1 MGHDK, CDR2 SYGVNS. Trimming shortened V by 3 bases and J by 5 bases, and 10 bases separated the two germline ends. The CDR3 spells CASSDSRKNEKLFF. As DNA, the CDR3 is TGTGCCAGCAGTGATTCCAGGAAAAATGAAAAACTGTTTTTT.

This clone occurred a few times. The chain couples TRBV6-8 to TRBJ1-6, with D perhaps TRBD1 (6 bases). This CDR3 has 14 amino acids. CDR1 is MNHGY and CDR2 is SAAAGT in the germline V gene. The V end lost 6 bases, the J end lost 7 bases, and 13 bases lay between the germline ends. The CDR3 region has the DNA TGTGCCAGCAGGGTGCAGGGGAGAAATTCACCCCTCCACTTT. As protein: CASRVQGRNSPLHF.

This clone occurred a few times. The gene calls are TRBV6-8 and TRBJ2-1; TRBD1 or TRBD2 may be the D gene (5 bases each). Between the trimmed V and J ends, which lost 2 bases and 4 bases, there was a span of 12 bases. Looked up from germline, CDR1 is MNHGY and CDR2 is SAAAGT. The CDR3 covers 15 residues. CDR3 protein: CASSYRGGHYNEQFF. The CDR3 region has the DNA TGTGCCAGCAGTTACAGGGGCGGGCATTACAATGAGCAGTTCTTC.

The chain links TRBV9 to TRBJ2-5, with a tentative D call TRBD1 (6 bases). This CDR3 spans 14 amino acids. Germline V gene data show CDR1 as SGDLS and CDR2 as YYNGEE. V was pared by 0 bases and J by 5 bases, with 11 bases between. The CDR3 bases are TGTGCCAGCAGCGTAGAGGGGGAGCGGGAGACCCAGTACTTC. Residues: CASSVEGERETQYF.

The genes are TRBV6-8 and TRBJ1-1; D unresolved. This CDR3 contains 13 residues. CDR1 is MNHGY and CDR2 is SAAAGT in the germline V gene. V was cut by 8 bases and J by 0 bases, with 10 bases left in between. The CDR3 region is CASAMQLNTEAFF. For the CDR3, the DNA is TGTGCCAGCGCTATGCAGCTGAACACTGAAGCTTTCTTT.

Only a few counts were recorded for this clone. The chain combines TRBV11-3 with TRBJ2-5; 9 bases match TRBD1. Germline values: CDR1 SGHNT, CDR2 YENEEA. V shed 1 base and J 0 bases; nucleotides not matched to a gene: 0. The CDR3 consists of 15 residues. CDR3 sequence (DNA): TGTGCCAGCAGCTTAGGGACAGGGGACCAAGAGACCCAGTACTTC. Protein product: CASSLGTGDQETQYF. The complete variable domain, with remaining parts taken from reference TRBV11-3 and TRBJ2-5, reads EAGVVQSPRYKIIEKKQPVAFWCNPISGHNTLYWYLQNLGQGPELLIRYENEEAVDDSQLPKDRFSAERLKGVDSTLKIQPAELGDSAVYLCASSLGTGDQETQYFGPGTRLLVL.

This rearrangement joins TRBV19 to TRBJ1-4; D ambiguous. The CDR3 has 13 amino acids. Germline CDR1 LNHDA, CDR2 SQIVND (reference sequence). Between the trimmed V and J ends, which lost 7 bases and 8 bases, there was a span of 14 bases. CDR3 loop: CASNRAVREKLFF. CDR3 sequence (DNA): TGTGCCAGTAATCGGGCAGTCAGGGAAAAACTGTTTTTT.

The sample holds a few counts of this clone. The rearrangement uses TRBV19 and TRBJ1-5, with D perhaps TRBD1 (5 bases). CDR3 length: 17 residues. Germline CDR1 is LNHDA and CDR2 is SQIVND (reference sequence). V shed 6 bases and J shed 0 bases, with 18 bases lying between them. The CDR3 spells CASSPKGRIYSNQPQHF. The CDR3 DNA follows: TGTGCCAGTAGCCCCAAGGGGCGGATTTATAGCAATCAGCCCCAGCATTTT. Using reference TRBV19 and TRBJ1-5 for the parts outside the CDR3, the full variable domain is DGGITQSPKYLFRKEGQNVTLSCEQNLNHDAMYWYRQDPGQGLRLIYYSQIVNDFQKGDIAEGYSVSREKKESFPLTVTSAQKNPTAFYLCASSPKGRIYSNQPQHFGDGTRLSIL.

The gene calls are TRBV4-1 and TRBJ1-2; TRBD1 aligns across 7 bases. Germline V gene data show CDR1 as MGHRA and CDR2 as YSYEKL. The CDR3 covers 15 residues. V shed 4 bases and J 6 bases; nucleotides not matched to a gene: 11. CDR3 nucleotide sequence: TGCGCCAGCAGCCCAAACTTGGGCAGGGGGAATGGCTACACCTTC. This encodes CASSPNLGRGNGYTF.

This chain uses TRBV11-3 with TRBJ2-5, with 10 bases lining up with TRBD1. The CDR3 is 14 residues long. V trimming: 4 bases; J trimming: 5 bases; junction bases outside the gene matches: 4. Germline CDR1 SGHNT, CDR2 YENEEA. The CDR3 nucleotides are TGTGCCAGCAGCTGGGACAGGGGAGAGGAGACCCAGTACTTC. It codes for CASSWDRGEETQYF.